These T cell receptor beta chains were read from a single sample in a study of shared clonotypes between healthy human individuals. Repertoires were generated with immunoSEQ multiplex PCR, while TCRdb's copy carries only in-frame clones and drops some. The sample carries some 1.5 million clones, around 98% recorded once. The sample taken for sequencing was naive CD4+ T cells sorted from blood. Receptor source: a man between 25 and 39 years old in good health. CDR3s include the opening cysteine and the closing phenylalanine or tryptophan. The D gene is left open where the match is weak. Size tells how often a clone was seen (once, few, many) or the class of an expanded clone, and some rows leave it out.

J | D | size | V | DNA | CDR3
TRBJ2-1 | TRBD2 | - | TRBV7-9 | TGTGCCAGCAGCTTAGGCGGGGGTGAGCAGTTCTTC | CASSLGGGEQFF
TRBJ2-7 | - | - | TRBV19 | TGTGCCAGTAGGGGAGGAGGAAGGAATGAGCAGTACTTC | CASRGGGRNEQYF
TRBJ1-2 | - | - | TRBV4-3 | TGCGCCAGCAGCCAGGGGATTCCCCCGGGCTATGGCTACACCTTC | CASSQGIPPGYGYTF
TRBJ2-7 | TRBD1 | - | TRBV5-1 | TGCGCCAGCAGCTCCCTGGACAGGGAGCCCTACGAGCAGTACTTC | CASSSLDREPYEQYF
TRBJ1-5 | - | - | TRBV18 | TGTGCCAGCTCACCCGGTGGGGGCAATCAGCCCCAGCATTTT | CASSPGGGNQPQHF
TRBJ2-3 | - | - | TRBV18 | TGTGCCAGCTCACCACCGGCAGGGACAGATACGCAGTATTTT | CASSPPAGTDTQYF
TRBJ1-5 | - | - | TRBV28 | TGTGCCAGCAGGGGATATAGCAATCAGCCCCAGCATTTT | CASRGYSNQPQHF
TRBJ2-1 | - | - | TRBV29-1 | TGCAGCAGGAGCTTCGGCAATGAGCAGTTCTTC | CSRSFGNEQFF
TRBJ2-3 | TRBD2 | - | TRBV7-9 | TGTGCCAGCAGCTTAGGGTTCCGGGACTATCGCTCCACAGATACGCAGTATTTT | CASSLGFRDYRSTDTQYF
TRBJ2-2 | TRBD2 | - | TRBV4-3 | TGCGCCAGCAGCCAAGATGGGCGACTAGCGTTGAACACCGGGGAGCTGTTTTTT | CASSQDGRLALNTGELFF
TRBJ2-4 | - | - | TRBV4-1 | TGCGCCAGCAGCCAAGTTTTCAGGGAAACCAAAAACATTCAGTACTTC | CASSQVFRETKNIQYF
TRBJ2-5 | TRBD2 | few | TRBV19 | TGTGCCAGTAGTATAATGGGGACTAGCGGGAGGGAGACCCAGTACTTC | CASSIMGTSGRETQYF
TRBJ1-3 | - | - | TRBV9 | TGTGCCAGCAGCGTAGGCGGGAACACCATATATTTT | CASSVGGNTIYF
TRBJ1-2 | - | - | TRBV2 | TGTGCCAGCAGGCAGGGGAACCATGGCTACACCTTC | CASRQGNHGYTF
TRBJ2-5 | - | - | TRBV5-4 | TGTGCCAGCAGCTTGGGCTGGGGAGGGGGCGCCGAGGAGACCCAGTACTTC | CASSLGWGGGAEETQYF
TRBJ2-7 | - | - | TRBV9 | TGTGCCAGCAGCGTAGGTGATAGCTTGGGCTCCTACGAGCAGTACTTC | CASSVGDSLGSYEQYF
TRBJ1-1 | - | - | TRBV4-2 | TGTGCCAGCAGCCAAGCCCCGGGGAGGGAAGGAGAAGCTTTCTTT | CASSQAPGREGEAFF
TRBJ2-7 | - | - | TRBV2 | TGTGCCAGCAGTGGTTTTACCTCCTACGAGCAGTACTTC | CASSGFTSYEQYF
TRBJ1-2 | - | - | TRBV5-4 | TGTGCCAGCAGCTTGGGTGCGGCTGGATCTAACTATGGCTACACCTTC | CASSLGAAGSNYGYTF
TRBJ2-1 | TRBD2 | - | TRBV5-1 | TGCGCCACGGGCCCGGGACTAGCGGGAGGTGGCCACAATGAGCAGTTCTTC | CATGPGLAGGGHNEQFF
TRBJ1-2 | - | - | TRBV5-4 | TGTGCCAGCAGCTTGGATCTCGGGACCAAGTTTAGGTATGGCTACACCTTC | CASSLDLGTKFRYGYTF
TRBJ2-7 | - | - | TRBV7-2 | TGTGCCAGCAGCTTAGGCGGACAGAACTACGAGCAGTACTTC | CASSLGGQNYEQYF
TRBJ1-5 | - | - | TRBV27 | TGTGCCAGCAAGATCGCAGGAGGGGGAGGTCAGCCCCAGCATTTT | CASKIAGGGGQPQHF
TRBJ2-7 | - | - | TRBV10-3 | TGTGCCATCAGTGAAGGGGGGCTTAAAGTCTACGAGCAGTACTTC | CAISEGGLKVYEQYF
TRBJ2-2 | - | - | TRBV5-1 | TGCGCCAGCAGCTTGTTTAGAGCGAACACCGGGGAGCTGTTTTTT | CASSLFRANTGELFF
TRBJ2-4 | - | - | TRBV6-1 | TGTGCCAGCACCATCGGGGCCGGAAACATTCAGTACTTC | CASTIGAGNIQYF